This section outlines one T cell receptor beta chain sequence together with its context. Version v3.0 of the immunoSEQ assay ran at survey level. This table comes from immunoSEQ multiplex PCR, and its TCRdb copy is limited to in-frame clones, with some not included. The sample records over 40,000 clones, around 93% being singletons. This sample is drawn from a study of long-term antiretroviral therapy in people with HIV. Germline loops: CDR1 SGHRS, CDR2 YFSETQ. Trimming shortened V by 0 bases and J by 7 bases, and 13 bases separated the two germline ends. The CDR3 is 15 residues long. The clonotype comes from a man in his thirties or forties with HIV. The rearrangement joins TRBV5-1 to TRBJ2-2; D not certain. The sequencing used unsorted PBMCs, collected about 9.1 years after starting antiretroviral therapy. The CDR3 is CASSLVATSRGELFF. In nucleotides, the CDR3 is TGCGCCAGCAGCTTGGTGGCGACCAGCCGCGGGGAGCTGTTTTTT.